The T cell receptor beta chain described here comes from a study of human T cells and chemical hapten exposure. Across the whole study: There were per-sample TCR yield variations, arising mainly from small pooled library volume differences. Study results and caveats: TCRs exceeding 1 in 1000 frequency stayed unchanged with DPC sensitization.

This clonotype was seen repeatedly, ten times or more. Its antigen remains unknown. Separate cDNA molecules received unique molecular identifiers, which the library attached to them. In the authors' methods: From roughly 23,000 to 640,000 TCRs were found per sample, with a median of 95,638. TCRdb processed the reads anew with MiXCR; each CDR3 protein has one entry. The V and J calls and clone size are TCRdb's, not the authors'. The data contain about 120,000 distinct CDR3 sequences, around 9% of them singletons. The total RNA was obtained from whole blood that was not fractionated. Sequencing was performed on whole blood. The TCR originated in a human donor in good health. Some clones in this sample may be carry-over from other donors' samples.

The CDR3 DNA follows: TGCAGCGCTCCAGGTATTAGCGGCTACACCTTC. Translated: CSAPGISGYTF. The chain uses TRBV29-1 and TRBJ1-2; D unresolved. V lost 7 bases and J lost 8, with 14 bases in between. CDR1 and CDR2 (germline): SQVTM, ANQGSEA. The CDR3 loop spans 11 amino acids.